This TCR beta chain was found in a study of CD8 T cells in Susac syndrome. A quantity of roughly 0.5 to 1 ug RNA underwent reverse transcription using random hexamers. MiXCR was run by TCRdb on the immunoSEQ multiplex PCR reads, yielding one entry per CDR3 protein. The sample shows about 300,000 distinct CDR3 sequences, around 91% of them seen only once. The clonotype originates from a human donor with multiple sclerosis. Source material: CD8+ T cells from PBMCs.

CDR3 sequence: CASSFWDPRQETQYF. CDR3 DNA: TGTGCCAGCAGCTTCTGGGACCCGAGACAAGAGACCCAGTACTTC. The rearrangement links TRBV5-6 to TRBJ2-5; either TRBD1 or TRBD2 may fit D (5 bases each). The CDR3 sequence is 15 residues long. V shed 2 bases and J shed 2 bases, with 13 bases lying between them. Germline CDR1 is SGHDT and CDR2 is YYEEEE.